This T cell receptor beta chain appears in the sequencing data of a study of patients and donors after allogeneic stem cell transplantation. Germline CDR1 and CDR2: SGHTA and FQGNSA. Trimming cost V 0 bases and J 2 bases; bases outside gene matches: 3. There are 18 residues in the CDR3. MiXCR was run by TCRdb on the RT-PCR reads, yielding one entry per CDR3 protein. Among under 200,000 distinct CDR3 sequences listed, over 25% were seen once. The TCR sequence derives from a human donor who was either an allogeneic HSCT recipient or a stem cell or donor lymphocyte infusion donor (not recorded which). It is not recorded whose cells these are; they may come from a transplant donor. This chain connects TRBV7-2 to TRBJ2-6, with TRBD2 matching 11 bases. What was sequenced was blood, either unsorted or a sorted T cell fraction (not recorded which). CDR3 nucleotides: TGTGCCAGCAGCTTAGCCCCACTAGCGGGAGCTGGGGCCAACGTCCTGACTTTC. Translation: CASSLAPLAGAGANVLTF.